Following are 7 T cell receptor beta chains from one sample sequenced in a study of T cell repertoires in cytomegalovirus infection (dated by TCRdb to about 2019). Their antigen targets remain unknown. Sequencing took place on an Illumina HiSeq 1500. In-frame beta chains were kept once TCRdb had trimmed the public reads at Q25 with fastp and called clones with MiXCR. Entries that share a CDR3 protein sequence are merged under the most common genes and DNA. The sample table shows tens of thousands of distinct CDR3 sequences, and roughly 20% are seen once. The ten largest account for less than 20% of the sample. Sequenced: PBMCs, sequenced either directly or after in vitro stimulation (not recorded which). Receptor source: a human donor in good health (CMV status not recorded). Some clones in this sample may be carry-over from other donors' samples.

The sample holds many counts of this clonotype. V and J are TRBV11-2 and TRBJ2-6; D is unclear. Trimming removed 3 bases from V and 1 base from J, with 4 bases in between. CDR3 length equals 14 residues. Germline V gives CDR1 SGHAT, CDR2 FQNNGV. CDR3 DNA sequence: TGTGCCAGCAGCTTGGAGTCTGGGGCCAACGTCCTGACTTTC. Its protein product is CASSLESGANVLTF.

This clonotype was counted ten times or more. The V gene is TRBV7-2, the J gene TRBJ1-6; the match to TRBD1 covers 7 bases. The CDR3 spans 16 residues. V was pared by 2 bases and J by 3 bases, with 4 bases of the junction left unmatched. Germline CDR1 reads SGHTA; CDR2 reads FQGNSA. CDR3 loop: CASSLRDSDYNSPLHF. CDR3 nucleotides: TGTGCCAGCAGCTTAAGGGACAGCGACTATAATTCACCCCTCCACTTT.

The rearrangement links TRBV5-4 to TRBJ2-3; 10 bases fit TRBD2. J was trimmed by 2 bases and V by 5 bases; bases with no gene match: 2. The CDR3 is 14 amino acids. Germline V lookup: CDR1 SGHNT, CDR2 YYREEE (reference sequence). Here the CDR3 reads CASRLAGYTDTQYF. In DNA, the CDR3 is TGTGCCAGCAGACTAGCGGGATACACAGATACGCAGTATTTT.

The rearrangement uses TRBV2 and TRBJ2-1; TRBD1 agrees at 7 bases. Germline-derived CDR1 and CDR2 are SNHLY and FYNNEI. This CDR3 is built from 14 residues. V lost 7 bases and J lost 0; bases outside the gene matches: 3. DNA of the CDR3: TGTGCCAGCATGGGACAGAACTCCTACAATGAGCAGTTCTTC. It specifies CASMGQNSYNEQFF.

This clonotype came up many times. The chain joins TRBV7-2 to TRBJ1-2, with 7 bases matching TRBD1. The ends lost 5 bases at V and 5 bases at J; junction bases unmatched: 14. The CDR3 has 16 amino acids. Germline assignment: CDR1 SGHTA and CDR2 FQGNSA. Here the CDR3 DNA reads TGTGCCAGCAGCCCCCTCACGGCAGGGGGAGATTATGGCTACACCTTC. Amino acid sequence: CASSPLTAGGDYGYTF.

In its sample, this clonotype was seen once. V usage is TRBV29-1 and J usage is TRBJ1-4; no clear D. This CDR3 contains 12 residues. V gave up 1 base and J gave up 11 bases, with 11 bases separating them. The germline V gene encodes CDR1 SQVTM and CDR2 ANQGSEA. For the CDR3, the DNA is TGCAGCGTTGAAGGCAGGCTAGGTAAACTGTTTTTT. This gives the protein CSVEGRLGKLFF. Together with reference TRBV29-1 and TRBJ1-4, the CDR3 gives the full variable domain: SAVISQKPSRDICQRGTSLTIQCQVDSQVTMMFWYRQQPGQSLTLIATANQGSEATYESGFVIDKFPISRPNLTFSTLTVSNMSPEDSSIYLCSVEGRLGKLFFGSGTQLSVL.

This clonotype has ten or more counts. The chain is built from TRBV15 and TRBJ1-4; 7 nucleotides agree with TRBD1. The germline CDR1 and CDR2 sequences are LNHNV and YYDKDF (reference sequence). CDR3 length: 16 residues. J was trimmed by 0 bases and V by 6 bases; bases with no gene match: 7. CDR3 coding DNA: TGTGCCACCAGGCGGGACAGCGTAGCAACTAATGAAAAACTGTTTTTT. Its protein product is CATRRDSVATNEKLFF.